A single sample gave rise to the 22 T cell receptor beta chains below, sequenced in a study of PD-1 blockade in mismatch repair-deficient tumors. TCRdb keeps only in-frame clones here, not all; method: immunoSEQ multiplex PCR. The table lists about 120,000 clones, over 65% of them singletons. Sequences were derived from peripheral blood, sampled around 60 weeks after starting pembrolizumab. The receptors here all came from an adult with mismatch repair-deficient cancer.

Of note for this clone: An end of the junction differs from the germline gene, which may be a read error. The V and J genes are TRBV7-6 and TRBJ2-7; D is unclear. The CDR3 consists of 9 residues. Germline CDR1 reads SGHVS; CDR2 reads FNYEAQ. The CDR3 sequence: CAEITEPYF. The CDR3 nucleotides read TGTGCCGAAATAACGGAGCCGTACTTC. The full variable domain, with the rest looked up from reference TRBV7-6 and TRBJ2-7, is GAGVSQSPRYKVTKRGQDVALRCDPISGHVSLYWYRQALGQGPEFLTYFNYEAQQDKSGLPNDRFSAERPEGSISTLTIQRTEQRDSAMYRCAEITEPYFGPGTRLTVT.

Written as DNA, the CDR3 is TGTGCCAGCAGCTGGGCGGTTGGGGGCTACGAGCAGTACTTC. It is translated as CASSWAVGGYEQYF. V and J are TRBV7-2 and TRBJ2-7; D may correspond to TRBD1 or TRBD2 (5 bases each). This CDR3 region has 14 residues. The V end lost 4 bases, the J end lost 3 bases, and 13 bases lay between the germline ends. The germline CDR1 and CDR2 sequences are SGHTA and FQGNSA. The variable domain in full, with the rest retrieved from reference TRBV7-2 and TRBJ2-7, is GAGVSQSPSNKVTEKGKDVELRCDPISGHTALYWYRQSLGQGLEFLIYFQGNSAPDKSGLPSDRFSAERTGGSVSTLTIQRTQQEDSAVYLCASSWAVGGYEQYFGPGTRLTVT.

V and J are TRBV5-4 and TRBJ1-4; 7 bases are a match to TRBD1. V lost 4 bases, J lost 8 bases, and 8 bases stayed unmatched. This CDR3 is built from 14 residues. CDR1 and CDR2 from the germline V gene are SGHNT and YYREEE (reference sequence). This CDR3 is CASSENRGSEKLFF. The CDR3 nucleotides are TGTGCCAGCAGCGAAAACAGGGGCTCCGAAAAACTGTTTTTT.

The V and J genes are TRBV7-2 and TRBJ2-7, with 10 positions matching TRBD2. Germline CDR1 reads SGHTA; CDR2 reads FQGNSA. Unmatched junction bases numbered 14, after V lost 5 bases and J lost 4 bases. This CDR3 has 17 residues. The CDR3 reads CASSPRSPKAGGYEQYF. CDR3 DNA sequence: TGTGCCAGCAGCCCCCGAAGTCCCAAAGCGGGAGGGTACGAGCAGTACTTC.

This clone has just one count. The chain has TRBV5-1 and TRBJ1-4; no clear D gene. Trimming removed 2 bases at V and 8 bases at J, with 10 bases between. Germline V gene lookup returns CDR1 SGHRS and CDR2 YFSETQ. The CDR3 has 13 amino acids. In DNA form, the CDR3 reads TGCGCCAGCAGCTTAGGAACCGGCGAAAAACTGTTTTTT. It yields the protein CASSLGTGEKLFF.

This clone was seen a few times. This chain joins TRBV30 and TRBJ2-3, with 7 bases fitting TRBD2. Germline V gene sequence: CDR1 GTSNPN, CDR2 SVGIG (reference sequence). Unmatched junction bases numbered 3, after V lost 0 bases and J lost 3 bases. The CDR3 consists of 14 residues. The CDR3 bases are TGTGCCTGGAGTGTACGAGCGGGAACAGATACGCAGTATTTT. This gives the protein CAWSVRAGTDTQYF.

This chain connects TRBV7-2 to TRBJ2-7; D remains ambiguous. Trimming pared 1 base from V and 4 bases from J, leaving 14 bases between. The CDR3 totals 15 residues. Germline V CDR1 and CDR2: SGHTA, FQGNSA. The CDR3 loop is CASSLEMRTSYEQYF. DNA of the CDR3: TGTGCCAGCAGCTTAGAAATGAGGACCTCATACGAGCAGTACTTC.

This sequence joins TRBV19 and TRBJ2-3; D is unresolved. Trimming left V 4 bases short and J 2 bases short, with 13 bases between. This CDR3 spans 15 amino acids. CDR1 and CDR2 from the germline V gene are LNHDA and SQIVND (reference sequence). CDR3 region: CASSNQVSPTDTQYF. The DNA of the CDR3 is TGTGCCAGTAGTAATCAGGTCTCCCCCACAGATACGCAGTATTTT.

The rearrangement uses TRBV7-8 and TRBJ1-3, with no clear D. The CDR3 covers 16 residues. Trimming took off 1 base at V and 0 bases at J, with 10 bases between the two ends. Germline loops: CDR1 SGHVS, CDR2 FQNEAQ. DNA of the CDR3: TGTGCCAGCAGCTTAGATTCACATACCTCTGGAAACACCATATATTTT. It translates to CASSLDSHTSGNTIYF.

The CDR3 sequence is CASSPGTAWETQYF. The CDR3 coding sequence is TGTGCCAGCAGCCCAGGGACGGCGTGGGAGACCCAGTACTTC. V gene TRBV27 combines with J gene TRBJ2-5; either TRBD1 or TRBD2 may fit D (5 bases each). The CDR3 loop spans 14 amino acids. Germline-derived CDR1 and CDR2 are MNHEY and SMNVEV (reference sequence). Trimming left V 6 bases short and J 5 bases short, with 16 bases between.

The gene calls are TRBV4-3 and TRBJ2-1, with D possibly TRBD1 on 5 matching bases. The CDR3 covers 18 residues. CDR1 LGHNA and CDR2 YSLEER come from the germline V gene. Trimming removed 1 base from V and 5 bases from J, with 21 bases in between. CDR3: CASSQAVIYPRGHNEQFF. In nucleotides, the CDR3 is TGCGCCAGCAGCCAAGCAGTTATTTACCCAAGGGGTCACAATGAGCAGTTCTTC.

This clone was observed a handful of times. This rearrangement joins TRBV6-5 to TRBJ2-7, with D perhaps matching TRBD2 (6 bases). Germline values: CDR1 MNHEY, CDR2 SVGAGI. The CDR3 is made up of 14 amino acids. V shed 2 bases and J shed 2 bases, with 10 bases lying between them. CDR3 loop: CASSYDGGPYEQYF. Written as DNA, the CDR3 is TGTGCCAGCAGTTACGACGGGGGACCCTACGAGCAGTACTTC.

This clone was counted between two and nine times. The gene calls are TRBV11-2 and TRBJ2-7, with D unresolved. Germline V gives CDR1 SGHAT, CDR2 FQNNGV. With 2 bases removed from V and 0 bases from J, the gap between germline ends came to 20 bases. This CDR3 contains 18 residues. CDR3: CASSLRSTGELSSYEQYF. CDR3 coding DNA: TGTGCCAGCAGCTTAAGGTCCACGGGCGAACTTAGCTCCTACGAGCAGTACTTC.

The rearrangement uses TRBV6-1 and TRBJ2-3; TRBD2 agrees at 8 bases. The CDR3 runs 13 residues. CDR1 and CDR2 from the germline V gene are MNHNS and SASEGT. V dropped 10 bases and J dropped 1; count of bases not matched to a gene: 4. CDR3 nucleotide sequence: TGTGCCACCGTACTAGCGGGCACAGATACGCAGTATTTT. Translated, it gives CATVLAGTDTQYF.

The chain couples TRBV21-1 to TRBJ2-5; the table's D call, TRBD2, was not checked against the DNA. TRBV21-1 is labeled a pseudogene. The CDR3 has 13 residues. The CDR3 DNA sequence: TGTGCCAGCATTTCGTGGCCGGGAGAGACCCAGTACTTC. It encodes CASISWPGETQYF.

This chain joins TRBV12-5 and TRBJ2-1; 10 positions agree with TRBD2. This CDR3 contains 16 residues. Germline lookup yields CDR1 LGHNT and CDR2 FRNRAP. Trimming took 7 bases from V and 5 from J; bases not matched to a gene: 11. For the CDR3, the DNA is TGTGCTAGTGCCCCAGGAGCGGGAGGGCCAAACAATGAGCAGTTCTTC. This translates into CASAPGAGGPNNEQFF.

The chain links TRBV6-6 to TRBJ2-3, with unresolved D. CDR1 MNHNY and CDR2 SVGAGI come from the germline V gene (reference sequence). This CDR3 comprises 16 residues. V gave up 10 bases and J gave up 1 base, with 21 bases separating them. The CDR3 bases are TGTGCCACTCACCGATTTTCCCTTGGAGGCACAGATACGCAGTATTTT. It encodes CATHRFSLGGTDTQYF.

The rearrangement links TRBV7-6 to TRBJ2-5, with 9 bases that match TRBD1. Germline V lookup: CDR1 SGHVS, CDR2 FNYEAQ. The CDR3 has 15 residues. J was trimmed by 5 bases and V by 1 base; bases with no gene match: 5. DNA of the CDR3: TGTGCCAGCAGCTTAGAGGGACAGGGTCTGGAGACCCAGTACTTC. Amino acid sequence: CASSLEGQGLETQYF.

This clone has more than one count but fewer than ten. The chain uses TRBV11-3 and TRBJ1-2; TRBD1 matches at 10 bases. The V gene end was trimmed by 5 bases and the J gene end by 5 bases; junction bases not matched to a gene: 14. This CDR3 contains 17 residues. The germline V gene has CDR1 SGHNT and CDR2 YENEEA. This CDR3 is CASSTSGTGAQAYGYTF. The CDR3, as DNA: TGTGCCAGCAGCACCTCCGGGACAGGGGCTCAGGCATATGGCTACACCTTC.

The table lists this clone with a few counts. The chain recombines TRBV19 with TRBJ1-5; no clear D. Trimming left V 5 bases short and J 1 base short, with 6 bases between. The CDR3 totals 13 residues. Per germline, CDR1 LNHDA and CDR2 SQIVND (reference sequence). The CDR3 nucleotides are TGTGCCAGTAGTCCGGAAAGCAATCAGCCCCAGCATTTT. Translating gives CASSPESNQPQHF.

As concerns this clone: One end of the junction does not line up with germline, which may come from a read error. The rearrangement joins TRBV7-7 to TRBJ2-2; 10 bases are a match to TRBD2. The CDR3 runs to 16 residues. Germline lookup yields CDR1 SSHAT and CDR2 FNYEAQ (reference sequence). Written as DNA, the CDR3 is TGTGCTAGCAGCCCAGCGAGCGGGAGGGCCAGTGGGGAGCTGTTTTTT. Its protein is CASSPASGRASGELFF.

In this sample, this clone turned up a few times. CDR3 residues: CATRDGSYEQYF. In DNA, the CDR3 is TGCGCCACCCGGGACGGCTCCTACGAGCAGTACTTC. The chain has TRBV10-1 and TRBJ2-7; the D gene could be TRBD1 or TRBD2 (5 bases each). V lost 10 bases to trimming and J lost 0 bases, with 10 bases between them. The CDR3 totals 12 residues. The germline CDR1 and CDR2 sequences are WNHNN and SYGVQD (reference sequence).